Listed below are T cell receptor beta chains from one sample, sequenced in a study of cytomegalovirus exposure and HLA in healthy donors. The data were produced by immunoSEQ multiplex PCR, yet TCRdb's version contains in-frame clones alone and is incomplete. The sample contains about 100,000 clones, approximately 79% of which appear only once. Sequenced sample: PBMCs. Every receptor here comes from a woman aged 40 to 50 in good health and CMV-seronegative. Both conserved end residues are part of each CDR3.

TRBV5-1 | CASSSTSGAESGANVLTF
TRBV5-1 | CASSHGTSGGPETQYF
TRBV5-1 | CASSRDRAYEQYF
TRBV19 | CASSRGQGAVTEAFF
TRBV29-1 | CSLLAGGTDTQYF
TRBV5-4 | CASSPDRAYNSPLHF
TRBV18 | CASSPARGQETQYF
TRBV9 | CASSGSGRAHTDTQYF
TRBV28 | CASRPTQDMQNTEAFF
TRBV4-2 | CASSQEGAGAYEQYF
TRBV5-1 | CASSPGLAGGLPYEQYF
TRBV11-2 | CASSLAGGQSQHF
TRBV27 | CASRRTGDSYEQYF
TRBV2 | CASSLSLGNQPQHF
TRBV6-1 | CASSPRTFYEQYF
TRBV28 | CASSSRGTEAFF
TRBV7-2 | CASSLAISSYNEQFF
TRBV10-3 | CAISESGTGDGYTF
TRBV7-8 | CASSSTGQLFANTGELFF
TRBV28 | CASSFGESGANVLTF
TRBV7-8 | CASSSQGEAYEQYF
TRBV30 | CAWSVLGGADTGELFF
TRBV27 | CASSFDLINSYNEQFF
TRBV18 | CASSPGQGDWGSPLHF
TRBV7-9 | CASSSEGADYNSPLHF
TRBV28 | CASSLLLGGQGMGDTGTDTQYF
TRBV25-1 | CASSEGATYNEQFF
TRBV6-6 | CATTYEYEQYF
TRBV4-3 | CASSQDIGEEQFF
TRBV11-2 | CASSLLAGGSTDTQYF
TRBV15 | CATSRDGGGWTDTQYF
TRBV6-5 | CASSSGLGNQPQHF
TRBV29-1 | CSVEALVGSRGDEQFF
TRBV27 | CASSRQAHTGELFF
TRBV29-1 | CSVDPGVKGAGDAFF
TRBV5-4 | CASSFDLEGSTGELFF
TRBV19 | CASSLAGLSQYEQYF
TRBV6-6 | CASSWAAGNEQFF
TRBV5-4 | CASSLTPIRDRATEAFF
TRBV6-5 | CASSYDRDREEAFF
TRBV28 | CASSPAGQGLWGSGNTIYF
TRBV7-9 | CASSWTSSYEQYF